This entry features one T cell receptor (beta chain) sequence. This clonotype was recorded at least ten times. There is no known antigen for this receptor. Base qualities are not recorded, but no much larger clone differs from it by a single base. Instrument on record: Illumina HiSeq 1500. TCRdb reran the public reads through fastp at Q25 and MiXCR, keeping productive beta chains. Every distinct CDR3 protein forms one entry, paired with its most common genes and DNA. The sample data list around 550,000 distinct CDR3 sequences, and more than 25% of these were observed just once. About 12% of the sample is in the top ten clones. The record originates from a study of T cell repertoires in cytomegalovirus infection (dated by TCRdb to between 2017 and 2020). The study in broad terms: The HLA type of each donor mattered for the analysis, because public TCR beta signatures pointed to carriage of CMV infection along with the matching HLA type. What the work shows at the level of the full study, not this receptor alone: The ex vivo response was dominated by HLA-C-restricted CMV-specific TCR beta clonotypes, which also provided the single most frequent clonotype in two of eight donors. In both this cohort and an independent roughly 330-donor cohort, the cumulative frequency of public TCR beta family members distinguished carriers of CMV infection plus the relevant HLA type.

The sequence derives from a human donor in good health (CMV status not recorded). Some clones in this sample may be carry-over from other donors' samples. What was sequenced was PBMCs.

The CDR3 region reads CASSPSQLEKLFF. The nucleotide sequence reads TGTGCCAGCAGCCCATCCCAGTTAGAAAAACTGTTTTTT. This receptor chain uses TRBV7-2 and TRBJ1-4; a confident D gene designation cannot be given. The trim is 5 bases for V and 8 bases for J, with a gap of 12 bases between the germline ends. The germline V gene specifies SGHTA as CDR1 and FQGNSA as CDR2. The CDR3 covers 13 residues, taking in both the cysteine and the phenylalanine. Only the CDR3 part of the read is kept: 39 bases, read in frame from the first base.